Detailed here is one T cell receptor (beta chain). The authors prepared the TCRbeta library with unique molecular identifiers. TCRdb fed the PCR reads into MiXCR, producing one record per CDR3 protein. The data contain about a million distinct CDR3 sequences, 25% to 35% of them seen just once; the ten biggest clones take up about 28%. This record belongs to a study of T-cell reconstitution after alpha-beta-depleted transplantation in children. This CDR3 has 19 amino acids. The V and J ends lost 4 bases and 3 bases, in that order; junction bases with no gene match: 21. Germline assignment: CDR1 SQVTM and CDR2 ANQGSEA.

The clonotype was recovered from a boy less than two years old who had a stem cell transplant for SCID, so the T cells may come from the graft donor. V is TRBV29-1 and J is TRBJ2-7; 10 nucleotides match TRBD1. The source material was PBMCs, mostly from graft donor cells, sampled 360 days after TCRalphabeta/CD19-depleted stem cell transplant. CDR3 loop: CSVAWSGTGATAGYYEQYF. In nucleotides, the CDR3 is TGCAGCGTTGCGTGGTCTGGGACAGGGGCCACCGCGGGCTACTACGAGCAGTACTTC.